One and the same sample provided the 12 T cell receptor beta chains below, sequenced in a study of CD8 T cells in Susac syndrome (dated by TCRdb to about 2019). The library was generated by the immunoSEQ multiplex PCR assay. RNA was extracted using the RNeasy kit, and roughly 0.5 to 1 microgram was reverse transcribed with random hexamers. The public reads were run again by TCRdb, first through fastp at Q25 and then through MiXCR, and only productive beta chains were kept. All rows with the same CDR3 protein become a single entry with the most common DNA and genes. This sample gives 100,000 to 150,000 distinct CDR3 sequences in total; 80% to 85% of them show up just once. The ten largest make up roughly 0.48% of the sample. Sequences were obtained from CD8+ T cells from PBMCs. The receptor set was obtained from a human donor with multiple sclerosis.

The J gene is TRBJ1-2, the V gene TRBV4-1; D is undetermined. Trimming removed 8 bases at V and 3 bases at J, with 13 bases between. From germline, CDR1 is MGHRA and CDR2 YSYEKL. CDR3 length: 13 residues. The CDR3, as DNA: TGCGCCAGCGGGAGGGAGGGTGACTATGGCTACACCTTC. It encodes CASGREGDYGYTF.

Here the CDR3 DNA reads TGTGCCAGCAGCTTATGGGCGAACCGGGACAGGGAACAATTTGAGACTGAAGCTTTCTTT. The encoded protein is CASSLWANRDREQFETEAFF. This chain connects TRBV11-2 to TRBJ1-1, with 9 nucleotides matching TRBD1. Germline V CDR1 and CDR2: SGHAT, FQNNGV. V lost 2 bases, J lost 5 bases, and 21 bases stayed unmatched. The CDR3 extends over 20 amino acids.

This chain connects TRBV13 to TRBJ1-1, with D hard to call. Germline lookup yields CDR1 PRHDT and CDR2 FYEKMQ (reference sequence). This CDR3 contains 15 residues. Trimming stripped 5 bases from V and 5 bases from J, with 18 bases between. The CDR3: CASSIEGFGETEAFF. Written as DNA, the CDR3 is TGTGCCAGCAGCATTGAAGGGTTTGGGGAAACTGAAGCTTTCTTT.

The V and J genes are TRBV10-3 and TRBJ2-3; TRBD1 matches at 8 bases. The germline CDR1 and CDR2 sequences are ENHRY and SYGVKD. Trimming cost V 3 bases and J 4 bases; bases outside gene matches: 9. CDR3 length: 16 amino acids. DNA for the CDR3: TGTGCCATCAGTGACCGGGACAGGATTCTTCCAGATACGCAGTATTTT. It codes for CAISDRDRILPDTQYF.

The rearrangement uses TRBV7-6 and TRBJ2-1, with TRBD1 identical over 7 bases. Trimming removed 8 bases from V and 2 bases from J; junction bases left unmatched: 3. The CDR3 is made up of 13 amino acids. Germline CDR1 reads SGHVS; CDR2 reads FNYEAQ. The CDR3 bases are TGTGCCAGCGGCGACAGGGCCTACAATGAGCAGTTCTTC. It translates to CASGDRAYNEQFF. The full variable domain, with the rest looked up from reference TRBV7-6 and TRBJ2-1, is GAGVSQSPRYKVTKRGQDVALRCDPISGHVSLYWYRQALGQGPEFLTYFNYEAQQDKSGLPNDRFSAERPEGSISTLTIQRTEQRDSAMYRCASGDRAYNEQFFGPGTRLTVL.

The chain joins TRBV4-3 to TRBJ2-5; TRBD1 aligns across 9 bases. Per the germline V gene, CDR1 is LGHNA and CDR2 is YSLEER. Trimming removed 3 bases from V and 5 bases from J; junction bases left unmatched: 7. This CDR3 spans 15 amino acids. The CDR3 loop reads CASSQQQGARETQYF. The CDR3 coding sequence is TGCGCCAGCAGCCAGCAACAGGGGGCTCGTGAGACCCAGTACTTC.

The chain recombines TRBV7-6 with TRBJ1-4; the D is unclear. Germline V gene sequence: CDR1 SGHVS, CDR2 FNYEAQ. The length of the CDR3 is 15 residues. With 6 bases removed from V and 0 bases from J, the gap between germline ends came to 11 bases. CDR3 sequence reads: CASRNEPATNEKLFF. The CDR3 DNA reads TGTGCCAGCAGGAATGAACCTGCAACTAATGAAAAACTGTTTTTT. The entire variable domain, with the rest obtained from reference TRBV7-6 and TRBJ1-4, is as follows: GAGVSQSPRYKVTKRGQDVALRCDPISGHVSLYWYRQALGQGPEFLTYFNYEAQQDKSGLPNDRFSAERPEGSISTLTIQRTEQRDSAMYRCASRNEPATNEKLFFGSGTQLSVL.

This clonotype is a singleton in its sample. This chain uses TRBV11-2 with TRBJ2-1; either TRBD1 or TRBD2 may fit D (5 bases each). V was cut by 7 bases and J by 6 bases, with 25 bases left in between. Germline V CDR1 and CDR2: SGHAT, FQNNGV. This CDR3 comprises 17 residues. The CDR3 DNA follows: TGTGCCAGCACTTCGACCCGACAGCGGATGGTTCTCAATGAGCAGTTCTTC. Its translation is CASTSTRQRMVLNEQFF. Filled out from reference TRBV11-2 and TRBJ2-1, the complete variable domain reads EAGVAQSPRYKIIEKRQSVAFWCNPISGHATLYWYQQILGQGPKLLIQFQNNGVVDDSQLPKDRFSAERLKGVDSTLKIQPAKLEDSAVYLCASTSTRQRMVLNEQFFGPGTRLTVL.

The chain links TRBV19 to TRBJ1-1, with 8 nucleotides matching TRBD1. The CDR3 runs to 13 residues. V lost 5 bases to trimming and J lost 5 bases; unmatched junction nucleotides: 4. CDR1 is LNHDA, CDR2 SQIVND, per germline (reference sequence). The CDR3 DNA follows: TGTGCCAGTAGTGCGCAGGGGGCGACTGAAGCTTTCTTT. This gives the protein CASSAQGATEAFF.

CDR3 nucleotide sequence: TGTGCCAGCAGCCCGAGACTAGCGGGGGAATTTAGCTCCTACAATGAGCAGTTCTTC. This codes for CASSPRLAGEFSSYNEQFF. The V gene is TRBV4-2, the J gene TRBJ2-1, with TRBD2 matching 12 bases. Germline V gene sequence: CDR1 LGHNA, CDR2 YNFKEQ. The CDR3 sequence is 19 residues long. Germline trimming cut 4 bases from V and 0 bases from J; bases unmatched to any gene: 10.

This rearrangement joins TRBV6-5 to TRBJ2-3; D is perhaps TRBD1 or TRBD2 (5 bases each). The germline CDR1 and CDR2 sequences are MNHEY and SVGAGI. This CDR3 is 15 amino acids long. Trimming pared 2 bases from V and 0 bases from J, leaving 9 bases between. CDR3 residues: CASSYQGGSTDTQYF. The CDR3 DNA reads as TGTGCCAGCAGTTACCAGGGCGGGAGCACAGATACGCAGTATTTT.

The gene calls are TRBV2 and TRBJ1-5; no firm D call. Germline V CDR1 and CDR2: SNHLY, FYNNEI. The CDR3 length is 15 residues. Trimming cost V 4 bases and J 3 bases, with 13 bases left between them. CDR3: CASSVPERYNQPQHF. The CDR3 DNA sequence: TGTGCCAGCAGTGTTCCCGAACGCTACAATCAGCCCCAGCATTTT.